This T cell receptor (beta chain) is drawn from a study of blood T cell repertoires in COVID-19. Across the study: The United States, Italy and Spain provided the acute and convalescent COVID-19 samples.

Sequencing was performed with immunoSEQ multiplex PCR; in TCRdb, only in-frame clones are kept and a portion is missing. The data show roughly 100,000 clones, with around 80% seen just once and 15% to 19% held by the top ten. Sample: peripheral blood. This receptor was identified in a woman older than 75 with acute or convalescent COVID-19.

CDR3 region: CASSERGDGGIGQETQYF. CDR3 in DNA: TGTGCCAGCAGCGAGAGGGGTGATGGGGGGATCGGACAAGAGACCCAGTACTTC. V usage is TRBV9 and J usage is TRBJ2-5, with TRBD2 as a possible D gene (6 bases). The CDR3 loop spans 18 amino acids. The germline V gene has CDR1 SGDLS and CDR2 YYNGEE. The V gene lost 3 bases and the J gene lost 2 bases, with 23 bases spanning the gap.